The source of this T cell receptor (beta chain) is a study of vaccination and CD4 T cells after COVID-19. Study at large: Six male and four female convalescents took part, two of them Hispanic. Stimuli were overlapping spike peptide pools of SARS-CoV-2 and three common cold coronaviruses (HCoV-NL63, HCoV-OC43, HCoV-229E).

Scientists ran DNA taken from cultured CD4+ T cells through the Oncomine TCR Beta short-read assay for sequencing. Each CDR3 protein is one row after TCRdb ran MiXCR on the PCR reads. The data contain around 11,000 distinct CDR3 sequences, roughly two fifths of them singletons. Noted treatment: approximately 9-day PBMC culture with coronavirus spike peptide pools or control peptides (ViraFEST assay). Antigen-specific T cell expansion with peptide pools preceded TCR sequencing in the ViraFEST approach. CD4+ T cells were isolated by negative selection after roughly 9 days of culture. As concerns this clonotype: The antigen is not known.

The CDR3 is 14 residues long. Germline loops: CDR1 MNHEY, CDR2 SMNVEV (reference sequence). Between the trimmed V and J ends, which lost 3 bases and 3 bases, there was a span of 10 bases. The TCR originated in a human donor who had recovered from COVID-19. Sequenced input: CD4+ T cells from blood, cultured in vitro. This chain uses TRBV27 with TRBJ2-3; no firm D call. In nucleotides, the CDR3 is TGTGCCAGCAGTTTTTACCCCCAGACAGATACGCAGTATTTT. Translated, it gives CASSFYPQTDTQYF.